This passage covers 10 T cell receptor beta chains from one sample sequenced in a study of T cell changes during pregnancy in multiple sclerosis. Profiling relied on immunoSEQ multiplex PCR, and the TCRdb table lists in-frame clones only, not all of them. This sample has roughly 57,000 clones; roughly nine tenths occur once, and the top ten carry roughly 2.6%. The sample here was peripheral blood, taken in the first trimester of pregnancy. These receptors were obtained from a female donor with multiple sclerosis, enrolled in a pregnancy study.

This clone has only a few counts. The chain carries TRBV7-2 and TRBJ1-5; no clear D. Per germline, CDR1 SGHTA and CDR2 FQGNSA. V was clipped by 8 bases and J by 4 bases, with 6 bases between them. The CDR3 spans 11 residues. Here the CDR3 DNA reads TGTGCCAGCGGCCCAAATCAGCCCCAGCATTTT. Translation gives CASGPNQPQHF. Combining the CDR3 with reference TRBV7-2 and TRBJ1-5 gives the whole variable domain GAGVSQSPSNKVTEKGKDVELRCDPISGHTALYWYRQSLGQGLEFLIYFQGNSAPDKSGLPSDRFSAERTGGSVSTLTIQRTQQEDSAVYLCASGPNQPQHFGDGTRLSIL.

This chain links TRBV2 with TRBJ1-1, with D unresolved. V lost 5 bases and J lost 0, with 10 bases in between. The CDR3 length is 14 residues. The germline V gene has CDR1 SNHLY and CDR2 FYNNEI. CDR3 region: CASSLSSMNTEAFF. Here the CDR3 DNA reads TGTGCCAGCAGTTTAAGCTCCATGAACACTGAAGCTTTCTTT.

The chain joins TRBV11-2 to TRBJ2-3; 9 nucleotides agree with TRBD2. The junction had 10 bases not matched to a gene; V was cut back by 6 bases and J by 3 bases. Germline values: CDR1 SGHAT, CDR2 FQNNGV. The CDR3 runs 16 residues. CDR3 nucleotides: TGTGCCAGCAGTCGGGGGGCTAGCGGGGCTACAGATACGCAGTATTTT. It encodes CASSRGASGATDTQYF. Full variable domain (outside the CDR3, taken from reference TRBV11-2 and TRBJ2-3): EAGVAQSPRYKIIEKRQSVAFWCNPISGHATLYWYQQILGQGPKLLIQFQNNGVVDDSQLPKDRFSAERLKGVDSTLKIQPAKLEDSAVYLCASSRGASGATDTQYFGPGTRLTVL.

The chain has TRBV19 and TRBJ2-7; a possible D gene is TRBD2 (5 bases). Trimming cost V 2 bases and J 6 bases, with 14 bases left between them. Per germline, CDR1 LNHDA and CDR2 SQIVND (reference sequence). The CDR3 has 14 amino acids. CDR3 residues: CASSITLLGVEQYF. The CDR3 nucleotides are TGTGCCAGTAGTATAACCCTGCTCGGGGTCGAGCAGTACTTC.

This clone was observed once. This chain connects TRBV7-2 to TRBJ1-2; D gene unclear. CDR1 and CDR2 (germline): SGHTA, FQGNSA. The CDR3 is 15 amino acids. Between the trimmed V and J ends, which lost 4 bases and 2 bases, there was a span of 14 bases. The CDR3 DNA follows: TGTGCCAGCAGCTCCCATTTGGGCAGGAACTATGGCTACACCTTC. Its protein product is CASSSHLGRNYGYTF.

The CDR3 protein is CAWGRGAVGDEQFF. The CDR3, as DNA: TGTGCCTGGGGAAGAGGAGCAGTCGGTGATGAGCAGTTCTTC. The rearrangement links TRBV30 to TRBJ2-1; D gene unclear. The germline V and J ends were trimmed by 5 bases and 8 bases, with 19 bases remaining between them. The germline gives CDR1 GTSNPN, CDR2 SVGIG (reference sequence). CDR3 size: 14 residues.

The rearrangement links TRBV10-3 to TRBJ2-3; D is perhaps TRBD2 (5 bases). The CDR3 is made up of 14 amino acids. V dropped 10 bases and J dropped 1 base, with 15 bases sitting between them. Germline CDR1 reads ENHRY; CDR2 reads SYGVKD. CDR3 nucleotide sequence: TGTGCCACCACTCTAGCCGGAGGCACAGATACGCAGTATTTT. Its translation: CATTLAGGTDTQYF.

The chain carries TRBV7-2 and TRBJ2-7; no firm D call. This CDR3 region has 13 residues. In germline, CDR1 is SGHTA, CDR2 FQGNSA. V gave up 5 bases and J gave up 4 bases, with 12 bases separating them. CDR3 sequence (DNA): TGTGCCAGCAGCACCCAGGCGAGTTACGAGCAGTACTTC. This encodes CASSTQASYEQYF.

The chain recombines TRBV7-9 with TRBJ2-7; maybe TRBD2 (6 bases). Trimming cost V 7 bases and J 6 bases, with 13 bases left between them. Germline CDR1 is SEHNR and CDR2 is FQNEAQ (reference sequence). The CDR3 has 12 amino acids. This CDR3 is CASNTVGGEQYF. The CDR3 nucleotides read TGTGCCAGCAATACCGTCGGGGGCGAGCAGTACTTC.

This rearrangement joins TRBV7-8 to TRBJ1-2, with D tentatively TRBD1 (5 bases). The length of the CDR3 is 13 residues. Germline V gene sequence: CDR1 SGHVS, CDR2 FQNEAQ. With 1 base removed from V and 4 bases from J, the gap between germline ends came to 7 bases. The CDR3 protein is CASSLGQIYGYTF. The CDR3 nucleotides are TGTGCCAGCAGCTTAGGACAGATCTATGGCTACACCTTC.